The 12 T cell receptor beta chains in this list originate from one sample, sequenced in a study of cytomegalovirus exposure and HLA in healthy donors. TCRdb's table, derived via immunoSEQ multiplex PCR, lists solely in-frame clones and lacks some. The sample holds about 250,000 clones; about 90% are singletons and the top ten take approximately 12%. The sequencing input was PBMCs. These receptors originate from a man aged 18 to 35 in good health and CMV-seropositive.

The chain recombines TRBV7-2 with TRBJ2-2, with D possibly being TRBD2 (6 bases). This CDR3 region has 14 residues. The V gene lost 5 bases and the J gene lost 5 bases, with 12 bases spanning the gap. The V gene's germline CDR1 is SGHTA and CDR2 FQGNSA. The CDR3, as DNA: TGTGCCAGCAGCCCACTTCTAGCGACCGGGGAGCTGTTTTTT. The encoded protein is CASSPLLATGELFF.

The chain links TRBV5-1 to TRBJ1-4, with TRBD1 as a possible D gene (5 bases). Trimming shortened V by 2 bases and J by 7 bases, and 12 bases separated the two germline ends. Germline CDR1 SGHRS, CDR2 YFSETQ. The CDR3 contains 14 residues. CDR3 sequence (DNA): TGCGCCAGCAGCTTCAGGGAGGGGAGTGAAAAACTGTTTTTT. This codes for CASSFREGSEKLFF.

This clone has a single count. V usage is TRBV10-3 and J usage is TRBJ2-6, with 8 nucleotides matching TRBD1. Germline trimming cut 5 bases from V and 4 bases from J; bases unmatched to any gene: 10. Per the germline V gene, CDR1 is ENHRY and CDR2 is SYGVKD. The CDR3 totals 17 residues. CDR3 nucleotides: TGTGCCATCAGTCCGACAGGGGACACTGCCGGGGCCAACGTCCTGACTTTC. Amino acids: CAISPTGDTAGANVLTF.

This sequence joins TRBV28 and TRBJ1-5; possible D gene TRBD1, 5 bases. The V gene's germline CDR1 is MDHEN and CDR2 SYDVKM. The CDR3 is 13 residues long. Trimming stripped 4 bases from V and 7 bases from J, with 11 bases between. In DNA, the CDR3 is TGTGCCAGCAGTTCCCTGCGGGGGCAGCCCCAGCATTTT. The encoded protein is CASSSLRGQPQHF.

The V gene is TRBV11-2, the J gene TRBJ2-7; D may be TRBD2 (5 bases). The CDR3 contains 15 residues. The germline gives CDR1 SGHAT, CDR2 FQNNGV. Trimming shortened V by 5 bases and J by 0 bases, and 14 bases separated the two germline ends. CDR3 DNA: TGTGCCAGCAGCCCACCGACGGGGTTCTCCTACGAGCAGTACTTC. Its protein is CASSPPTGFSYEQYF.

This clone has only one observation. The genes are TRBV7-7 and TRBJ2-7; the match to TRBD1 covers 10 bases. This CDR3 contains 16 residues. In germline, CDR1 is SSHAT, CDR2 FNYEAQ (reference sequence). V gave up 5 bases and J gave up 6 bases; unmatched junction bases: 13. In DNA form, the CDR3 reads TGTGCCAGCAGCCCGGGGGGGCCGACAGGGGGCTCCGAGCAGTACTTC. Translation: CASSPGGPTGGSEQYF. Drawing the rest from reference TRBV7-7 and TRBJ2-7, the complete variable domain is GAGVSQSPRYKVTKRGQDVTLRCDPISSHATLYWYQQALGQGPEFLTYFNYEAQPDKSGLPSDRFSAERPEGSISTLTIQRTEQRDSAMYRCASSPGGPTGGSEQYFGPGTRLTVT.

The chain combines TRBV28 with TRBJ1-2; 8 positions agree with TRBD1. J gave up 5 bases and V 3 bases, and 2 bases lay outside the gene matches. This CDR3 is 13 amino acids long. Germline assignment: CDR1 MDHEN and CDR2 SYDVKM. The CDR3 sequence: CASSFDRGYGYTF. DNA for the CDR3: TGTGCCAGCAGTTTCGACAGGGGTTATGGCTACACCTTC.

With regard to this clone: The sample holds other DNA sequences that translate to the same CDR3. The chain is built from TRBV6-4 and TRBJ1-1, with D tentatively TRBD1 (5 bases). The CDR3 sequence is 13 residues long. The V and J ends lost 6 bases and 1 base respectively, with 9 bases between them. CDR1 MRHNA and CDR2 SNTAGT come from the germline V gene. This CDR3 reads CASSRGENTEAFF. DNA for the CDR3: TGTGCCAGCAGCCGGGGGGAGAACACTGAAGCTTTCTTT.

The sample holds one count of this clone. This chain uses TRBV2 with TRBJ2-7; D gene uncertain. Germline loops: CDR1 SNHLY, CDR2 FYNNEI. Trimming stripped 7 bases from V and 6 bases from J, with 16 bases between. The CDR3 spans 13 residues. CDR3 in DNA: TGTGCCAGCAAACCCGAGTTAGGGCGCGAGCAGTACTTC. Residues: CASKPELGREQYF.

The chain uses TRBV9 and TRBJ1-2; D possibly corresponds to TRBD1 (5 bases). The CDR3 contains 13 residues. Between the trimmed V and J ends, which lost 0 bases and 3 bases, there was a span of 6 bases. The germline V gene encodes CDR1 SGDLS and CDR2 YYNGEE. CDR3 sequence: CASSVEGHYGYTF. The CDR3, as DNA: TGTGCCAGCAGCGTAGAGGGGCACTATGGCTACACCTTC.

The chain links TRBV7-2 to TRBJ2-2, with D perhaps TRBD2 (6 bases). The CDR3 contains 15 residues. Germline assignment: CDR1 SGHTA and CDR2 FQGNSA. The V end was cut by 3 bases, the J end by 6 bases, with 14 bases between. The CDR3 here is CASSFWDSPAGELFF. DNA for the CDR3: TGTGCCAGCAGCTTCTGGGACTCCCCCGCCGGGGAGCTGTTTTTT.

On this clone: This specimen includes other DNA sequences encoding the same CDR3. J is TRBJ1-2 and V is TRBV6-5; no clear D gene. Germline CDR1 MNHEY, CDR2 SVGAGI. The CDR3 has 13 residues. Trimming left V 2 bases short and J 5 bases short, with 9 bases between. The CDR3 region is CASSYGGNYGYTF. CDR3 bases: TGTGCCAGCAGTTACGGAGGAAATTATGGCTACACCTTC.